The source of this TCR beta chain is a study of human T cells and chemical hapten exposure. Study in general: TCR yields per sample varied, mainly owing to small pooled library volume differences. General study results and limits: Donors had alopecia, so their immune response may differ from healthy people's.

Regarding time point: patch test 2, 6 weeks after DPC sensitization. Treatment specified: therapeutic diphenylcyclopropenone sensitization with weekly scalp DPC. Blood draws preceded each patch test application. In TCRdb, the RACE reads were re-called with MiXCR into one record per CDR3 protein. The sample shows fewer than 100,000 distinct CDR3 sequences, about a tenth of them seen only once. The CDR3 extends over 15 amino acids. Germline V gives CDR1 MNHEY, CDR2 SVGEGT. With V trimmed by 3 bases and J by 0 bases, 5 bases remained unmatched. This clonotype was counted at least ten times. Antigen unknown.

The rearrangement joins TRBV6-2 or TRBV6-3 to TRBJ2-7, with 7 bases that match TRBD1. This TCR derives from a woman between 35 and 50 years old with alopecia areata. Some clones in this sample may be carry-over from other donors' samples. Sequenced material: whole blood, taken in connection with sensitization to the hapten diphenylcyclopropenone (DPC). The CDR3 sequence: CASSYTTGLSYEQYF. In DNA form, the CDR3 reads TGTGCCAGCAGTTATACGACAGGGCTCTCCTACGAGCAGTACTTC.